The next 2 T cell receptor beta chains were all read from a single sample in a study of blood T cell repertoires in COVID-19. Here immunoSEQ multiplex PCR was the method, and the copy in TCRdb shows in-frame clones only, minus some. The data show some 150,000 clones, approximately 88% seen once. Material: peripheral blood. These receptors were collected from a woman aged 50 to 60 with acute or convalescent COVID-19.

J is TRBJ2-1 and V is TRBV6-2 or TRBV6-3; TRBD2 agrees at 8 bases. The germline V gene has CDR1 MNHEY and CDR2 SVGEGT. V shed 5 bases, J shed 0 bases, and the junction held 6 bases outside the gene matches. The length of the CDR3 is 16 residues. The CDR3 is CASSKRGTGSYNEQFF. CDR3 in DNA: TGTGCCAGCAGTAAGCGGGGGACTGGCTCCTACAATGAGCAGTTCTTC.

This clone was observed a single time. The rearrangement joins TRBV11-3 to TRBJ1-1; D unclear. The germline V gene encodes CDR1 SGHNT and CDR2 YENEEA. CDR3 length equals 13 residues. The V gene lost 4 bases and the J gene lost 0 bases, with 6 bases spanning the gap. In nucleotides, the CDR3 is TGTGCCAGCAGCTCCTCAGTGAACACTGAAGCTTTCTTT. Amino acid sequence: CASSSSVNTEAFF.